Sequencing of this TCR beta chain was carried out in a study of beta chain features in type 1 diabetes (dated by TCRdb to the late 2010s). A note on the overall study: Mean age, gender distribution, total cell number and subset yield did not differ between patients and healthy donors. In the study, recently diagnosed type 1 diabetes patients and matched healthy donors were compared on the TCRB repertoires of their sorted circulating CD4+ T cell subsets. Naive and central memory subsets were obtained from all 30 or so donors, but regulatory and stem cell-like memory subsets were isolated from only 8 patients and roughly eight healthy donors. A total of roughly 100 million sorted cells were examined across all samples, and the number of cells per subset was strongly correlated with RNA yield. The paper as a whole reports these results and caveats: Because small numbers of individuals were included in the HLA sub-analyses, any influence of HLA type on TCRB rearrangement was left unresolved. Shorter templates might be favored by PCR, yet because patient and control samples were amplified and corrected together, any such skew would affect both groups equally. At VDJ recombination sites, patients with type 1 diabetes made fewer insertions and deleted more nucleotides, a pattern implying thymic rearrangement abnormalities. Because cDNA was sequenced instead of genomic DNA, activated cells with high expression could be over-represented, although the groups did not differ in activation or CD3 levels. Type 1 diabetes patients showed a moderate but significant shortening of TCRB CDR3 length in all four CD4+ subsets. Naive, central memory and regulatory TCRB repertoires appeared more similar among patients than among healthy donors.

A single peripheral blood draw of 90 to 150 mL on average was collected from each donor into heparinised tubes. A BD FACSAria II was used to sort naive, central memory, regulatory and stem cell-like memory CD4+ T cells with a panel that included CD45RO, CCR7, CD25, CD127, CD95 and CD27. All sorted populations exceeded 95% purity. Right away, PBMCs were isolated by Lymphoprep density gradient centrifugation and were stained directly, with no culture step. So that batch effects would be minimized, each experiment stained and sorted samples in pairs, pairing one healthy donor with one patient. The CDR3 runs 16 residues from the cysteine to the phenylalanine. Left in the record is the CDR3 DNA by itself, 48 bases read in frame from the first base. The germline V gene sets CDR1 to LGHNA and CDR2 to YNFKEQ. On this clone itself: Its antigen is still unknown. Relative to the germline gene, one junction end is altered; a read error may explain this.

All of the isolated RNA was reverse transcribed with the High Capacity cDNA Reverse Transcription Kit, so expressed TCRB transcripts were sequenced. Naive, central memory and regulatory T cell samples underwent deep immunoSEQ sequencing, averaging roughly 3.5 million total reads per sample. After sorted cells were lysed in RLT buffer, RNA was extracted with DNase-treated RNeasy Micro or Mini kits, with the choice depending on cell number. To prevent cross-contamination, every cell subset was processed on its own, while patient and healthy donor samples were processed together. TCRB sequences were amplified from cDNA with the immunoSEQ multiplex PCR, producing 87-bp fragments spanning the CDR3 region. The amplicons were sequenced using the Illumina HiSeq platform. For the original study's pipeline: PCR bias was corrected computationally using synthetic template baselines, and reads within Hamming distance 2 were collapsed, with unmergeable singletons discarded. By aligning reads against IMGT, V, D and J genes, CDR3 length, and insertions or deletions at six rearrangement sites were assigned. Within each subset, clonotype counts were normalized to the number of sorted cells before true diversity and Gini coefficients were calculated with the tcR R package. Repertoire sharing was quantified using the overlap coefficient calculated on TCRB nucleotide sequences. As a proxy for the pre-selection repertoire, out-of-frame TCRB sequences from naive cells were analyzed. In its TCRdb copy, this immuneACCESS table keeps in-frame sequences only and misses some clones. Where compared with another copy, unresolved V genes explain less than half of these, and the others have no known cause. Clonal size and the V and J genes are those of that table, whereas D and trimming came from the DNA. Recorded for this sample are some 330,000 clones; approximately 11% of them occurred a single time. Together, the top ten hold 0.015% to 0.02% of the sample.

The sequencing sample was made of naive CD4+ T cells from blood. The intended sense of this specimen's cell subset or site label: true naive CD4+ T cells. This TCR derives from a woman in her twenties or thirties in good health. The chain joins TRBV4-2 to TRBJ2-1, with 7 bases matching TRBD2. The CDR3 region reads CASSQEVSGRAGKAIF. In nucleotide form, the sequence is TGTGCCAGCAGCCAAGAGGTTTCCGGCCGAGCGGGAAAGGCGATCTTC.